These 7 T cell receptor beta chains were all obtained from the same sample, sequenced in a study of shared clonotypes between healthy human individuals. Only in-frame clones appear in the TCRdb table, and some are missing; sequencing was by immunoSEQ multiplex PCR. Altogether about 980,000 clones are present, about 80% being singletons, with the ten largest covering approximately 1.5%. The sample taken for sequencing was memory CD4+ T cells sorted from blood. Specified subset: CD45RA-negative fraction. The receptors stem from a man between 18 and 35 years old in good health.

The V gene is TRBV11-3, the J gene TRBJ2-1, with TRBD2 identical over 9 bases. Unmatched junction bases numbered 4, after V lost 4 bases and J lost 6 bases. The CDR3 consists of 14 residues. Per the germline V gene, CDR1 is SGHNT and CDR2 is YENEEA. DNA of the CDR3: TGTGCCAGCAGCTCAGCGGGGGGCGGCAATGAGCAGTTCTTC. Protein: CASSSAGGGNEQFF. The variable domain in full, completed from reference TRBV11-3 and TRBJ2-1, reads EAGVVQSPRYKIIEKKQPVAFWCNPISGHNTLYWYLQNLGQGPELLIRYENEEAVDDSQLPKDRFSAERLKGVDSTLKIQPAELGDSAVYLCASSSAGGGNEQFFGPGTRLTVL.

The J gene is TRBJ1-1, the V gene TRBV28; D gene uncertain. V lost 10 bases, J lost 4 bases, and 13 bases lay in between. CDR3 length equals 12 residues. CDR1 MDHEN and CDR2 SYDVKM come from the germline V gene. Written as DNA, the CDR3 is TGTGCCACCCTCCGATTGGGCACTGAAGCTTTCTTT. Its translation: CATLRLGTEAFF.

As DNA, the CDR3 is TGTGCCAGCAGCACGTTCCAACCGTCGACTAGCGGGAGAACAGATACGCAGTATTTT. It translates to CASSTFQPSTSGRTDTQYF. V gene TRBV21-1 combines with J gene TRBJ2-3; the DNA was not compared with TRBD2, the D call given in the table. TRBV21-1 represents a pseudogene. The CDR3 consists of 19 residues.

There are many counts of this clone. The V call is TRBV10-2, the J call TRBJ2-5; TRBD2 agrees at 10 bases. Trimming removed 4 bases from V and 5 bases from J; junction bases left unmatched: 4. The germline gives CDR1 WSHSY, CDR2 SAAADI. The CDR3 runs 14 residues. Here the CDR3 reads CASSVVAGGETQYF. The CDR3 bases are TGCGCCAGCAGTGTGGTAGCGGGAGGTGAGACCCAGTACTTC.

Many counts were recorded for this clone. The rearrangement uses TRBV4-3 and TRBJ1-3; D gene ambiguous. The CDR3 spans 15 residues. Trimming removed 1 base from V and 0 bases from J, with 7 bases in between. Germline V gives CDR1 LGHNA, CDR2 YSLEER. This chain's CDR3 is CASSQGGSSGNTIYF. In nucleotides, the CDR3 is TGCGCCAGCAGCCAAGGTGGCAGCTCTGGAAACACCATATATTTT.

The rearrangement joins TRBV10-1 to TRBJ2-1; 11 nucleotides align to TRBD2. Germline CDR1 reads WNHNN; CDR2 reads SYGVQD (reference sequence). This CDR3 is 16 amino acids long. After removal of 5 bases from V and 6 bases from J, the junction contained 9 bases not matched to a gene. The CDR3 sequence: CASSLELAGGGNEQFF. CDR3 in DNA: TGCGCCAGCAGTCTGGAGCTAGCGGGGGGCGGCAATGAGCAGTTCTTC.

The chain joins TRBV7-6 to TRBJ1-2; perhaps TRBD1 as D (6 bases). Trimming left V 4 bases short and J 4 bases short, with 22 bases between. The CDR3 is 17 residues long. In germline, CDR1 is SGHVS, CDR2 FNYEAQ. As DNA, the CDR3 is TGTGCCAGCAGCTCGCCCTTCGGACAGAGCGGGATCTATGGCTACACCTTC. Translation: CASSSPFGQSGIYGYTF.